One T cell receptor (beta chain) is described in this entry. Only a few counts were recorded for this clonotype. It has no known antigen specificity. Per-nucleotide qualities are absent, and no much larger clonotype sits a single base away. Preparation of the library involved RT-PCR. Sequenced using an Illumina HiSeq 2500. TCRdb reworked the public reads: Q25 trimming with fastp, MiXCR clone assembly, productive beta chains retained. Rows with one shared CDR3 protein collapse into an entry with the most common genes and DNA. The sample table holds hundreds of thousands of distinct CDR3 sequences, of which around a sixth were seen once. In total, the top ten clones hold approximately 10% of the sample. The CDR3 sequence holds 13 residues, the cysteine and phenylalanine included. Of all the DNA, just the CDR3 is kept, 39 bases in frame from base 1. Per the germline V gene (reference sequence), DFQATT is the CDR1 and SNEGSKA is the CDR2. The junction carries 13 bases between V and J, which are trimmed by 7 bases and 0 bases respectively.

These data belong to a study of response to subunit inactivated influenza vaccine (dated by TCRdb to the late 2010s). For context, the study as a whole: Deep quantitative T cell receptor repertoire profiling was used in the study to track responses to a trivalent subunit inactivated influenza vaccine. Broad study findings and their caveats: The authors proposed that each seasonal influenza vaccination may bring in only a limited number of new T cells.

The material was PBMCs from blood, obtained 12 days after vaccination. This clonotype was obtained from a man between 50 and 59 years old who received an inactivated influenza vaccine. Donor details come from another sample of the same person, matched by shared clones. The chain employs TRBV20-1 and TRBJ2-7, with the D gene not confidently named. The CDR3 reads as follows: CSGTGPSSYEQYF. The bases are TGCAGTGGCACGGGTCCGAGCTCCTACGAGCAGTACTTC.